A selection of T cell receptor beta chains follows, all from one sample in a study of T-cell reconstitution after alpha-beta-depleted transplantation in children. TCRdb re-derived calls from the PCR reads in MiXCR, one entry per CDR3 protein. The table includes more than 200,000 distinct CDR3 sequences, roughly 9.1% detected once. Sequencing was performed on PBMCs, mostly from graft donor cells, taken 360 days after TCRalphabeta/CD19-depleted stem cell transplant. The receptor source for this set is a male patient aged 2 to 9 who had a stem cell transplant for acute myeloid leukemia, so the T cells may come from the graft donor. Each CDR3 is given with its conserved first and last residue. A D gene is named only where the DNA matches it firmly. Expanded clones get a size class; other rows say once, few or many, or leave the size out.

D gene | J gene | clone size | V gene | CDR3 DNA | CDR3 protein
. | TRBJ1-6 | . | TRBV25-1 | TGTGCCAGCAGTGAAGACAGACTCAATTCACCCCTCCACTTT | CASSEDRLNSPLHF
TRBD2 | TRBJ2-7 | many | TRBV11-2 | TGTGCCAGCACCATTCTAGCGGGGCCCTACGAGCAGTACTTC | CASTILAGPYEQYF
. | TRBJ2-1 | . | TRBV10-3 | TGTGCCATCACTGCTAGCTCCTACAATGAGCAGTTCTTC | CAITASSYNEQFF
. | TRBJ2-1 | many | TRBV7-9 | TGTGCCAGCAGCTTGGGACTTAGCTCCTACAATGAGCAGTTCTTC | CASSLGLSSYNEQFF
. | TRBJ1-2 | . | TRBV5-1 | TGCGCCAGCAGCTTGGGGGTCTGGGACTATGGCTACACCTTC | CASSLGVWDYGYTF
. | TRBJ1-2 | . | TRBV12-3/TRBV12-4 | TGTGCCAGCAGTTTCGGGCAGGTCCGCTATGGCTACACCTTC | CASSFGQVRYGYTF
. | TRBJ1-2 | few | TRBV29-1 | TGCAGCGTTCCAATAGTAGGATTTGGGAATGGCTACACCTTC | CSVPIVGFGNGYTF
. | TRBJ1-1 | many | TRBV15 | TGTGCCACTAGCAGAGGGGAATTGAACACTGAAGCTTTCTTT | CATSRGELNTEAFF
. | TRBJ2-3 | many | TRBV12-3/TRBV12-4 | TGTGCCAGCAGTTTAGTTGGGAGGACAGATACGCAGTATTTT | CASSLVGRTDTQYF
TRBD2 | TRBJ2-1 | . | TRBV7-8 | TGTGCCAGCAGCTTAGCCCTAGCGGGAGAAGGGGGAAACTACAATGAGCAGTTCTTC | CASSLALAGEGGNYNEQFF
. | TRBJ2-1 | many | TRBV7-9 | TGTGCCAGCAGCTTAGAAAACAATGAGCAGTTCTTC | CASSLENNEQFF
. | TRBJ2-5 | few | TRBV6-5 | TGTGCCAGCAGTTACTCGATGCAGACAGCCCAAGAGACCCAGTACTTC | CASSYSMQTAQETQYF
TRBD2 | TRBJ2-3 | few | TRBV12-3/TRBV12-4 | TGTGCCAGCAGTTCTAGCGGGAGTGGGGATACGCAGTATTTT | CASSSSGSGDTQYF
TRBD2 | TRBJ2-1 | . | TRBV25-1 | TGTGCCAGCAGTGACGGCGGGGGGGCCAGAAATGAGCAGTTCTTC | CASSDGGGARNEQFF
TRBD2 | TRBJ2-1 | . | TRBV11-2 | TGTGCCAGCACCCTAACGGTTTACCGAGCGGGAGAGTGGGCTGAGCAGTTCTTC | CASTLTVYRAGEWAEQFF
. | TRBJ2-2 | few | TRBV6-1 | TGTGCCACCCTACGGTCCACCGGGGAGCTGTTTTTT | CATLRSTGELFF
. | TRBJ2-1 | few | TRBV2 | TGTGCCAGCGAACTACGCAATGAGCAGTTCTTC | CASELRNEQFF
TRBD1 | TRBJ2-1 | . | TRBV15 | TGTGCCACCAGCAGAGAGGGACAGAGCTCCTACAATGAGCAGTTCTTC | CATSREGQSSYNEQFF
. | TRBJ2-5 | few | TRBV12-3/TRBV12-4 | TGTGCCAGCAGTTTTGATAGCCGGGAGACCCAGTACTTC | CASSFDSRETQYF
. | TRBJ2-4 | many | TRBV5-1 | TGCGCCAGCAGCTTGGATAGGCCGGAACTAGCCAAAAACATTCAGTACTTC | CASSLDRPELAKNIQYF
. | TRBJ1-1 | many | TRBV9 | TGTGCCAGCAGCGCGGGGCCGAACACTGAAGCTTTCTTT | CASSAGPNTEAFF
TRBD2 | TRBJ2-5 | few | TRBV5-5 | TGTGCCAGCAGCCCCGGGACTAGCGGGCCCCCGCGGACCCAGTACTTC | CASSPGTSGPPRTQYF
. | TRBJ2-3 | few | TRBV24-1 | TGTGCCACCAGACGGACGGGGTCAGATACGCAGTATTTT | CATRRTGSDTQYF
. | TRBJ1-2 | . | TRBV25-1 | TGTGCCAGCAGTGAATGGACCGGGAGTGAGTATGGCTACACCTTC | CASSEWTGSEYGYTF